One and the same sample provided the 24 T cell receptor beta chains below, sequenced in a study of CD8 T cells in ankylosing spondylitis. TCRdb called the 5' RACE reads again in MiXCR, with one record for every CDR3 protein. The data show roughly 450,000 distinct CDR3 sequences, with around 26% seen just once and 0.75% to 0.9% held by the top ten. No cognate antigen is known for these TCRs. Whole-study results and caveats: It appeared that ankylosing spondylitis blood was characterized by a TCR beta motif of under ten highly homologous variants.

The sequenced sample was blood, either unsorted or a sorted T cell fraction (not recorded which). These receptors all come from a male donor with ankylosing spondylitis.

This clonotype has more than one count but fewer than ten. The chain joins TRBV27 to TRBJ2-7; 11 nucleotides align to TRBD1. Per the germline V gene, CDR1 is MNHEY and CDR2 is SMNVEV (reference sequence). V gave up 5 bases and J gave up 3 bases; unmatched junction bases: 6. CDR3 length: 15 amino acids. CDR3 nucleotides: TGTGCCAGCAGTACCCGGACAGGGGGCTTCTACGAGCAGTACTTC. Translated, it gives CASSTRTGGFYEQYF.

CDR3 region: CASSLVAGAREQFF. Here the CDR3 DNA reads TGTGCCAGCAGCTTAGTAGCGGGAGCGCGTGAGCAGTTCTTC. The V call is TRBV11-3, the J call TRBJ2-1; TRBD2 matches 9 bases. This CDR3 spans 14 amino acids. The trim removed 1 base at V and 9 bases at J, leaving 4 bases unmatched. CDR1 is SGHNT, CDR2 YENEEA, per germline.

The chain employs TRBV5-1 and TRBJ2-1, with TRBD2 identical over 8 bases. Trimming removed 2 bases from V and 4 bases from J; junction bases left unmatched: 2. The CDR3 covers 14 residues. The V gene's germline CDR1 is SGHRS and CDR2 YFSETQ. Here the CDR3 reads CASSFEREYNEQFF. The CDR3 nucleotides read TGCGCCAGCAGCTTCGAGCGGGAGTACAATGAGCAGTTCTTC.

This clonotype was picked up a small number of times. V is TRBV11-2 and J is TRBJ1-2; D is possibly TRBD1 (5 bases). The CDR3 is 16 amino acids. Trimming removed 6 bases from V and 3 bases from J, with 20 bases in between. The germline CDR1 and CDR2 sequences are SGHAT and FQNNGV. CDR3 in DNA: TGTGCCAGCAGGCGCCCCGGGACGGCCCATGACTATGGCTACACCTTC. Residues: CASRRPGTAHDYGYTF.

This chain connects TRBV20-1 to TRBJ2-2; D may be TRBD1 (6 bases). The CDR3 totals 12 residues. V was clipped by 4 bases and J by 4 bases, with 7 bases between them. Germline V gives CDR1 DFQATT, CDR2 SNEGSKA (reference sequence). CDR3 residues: CSATGVTGELFF. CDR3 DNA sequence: TGCAGTGCTACAGGGGTCACCGGGGAGCTGTTTTTT.

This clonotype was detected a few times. The CDR3 loop is CASSLRSGLAGADEQYF. The CDR3 DNA is TGTGCCAGCAGTTTACGCTCCGGACTAGCGGGAGCCGACGAGCAGTACTTC. The V gene is TRBV7-6, the J gene TRBJ2-7; 13 bases match TRBD2. The germline CDR1 and CDR2 sequences are SGHVS and FNYEAQ. The CDR3 length is 17 residues. The junction had 13 bases not matched to a gene; V was cut back by 6 bases and J by 5 bases.

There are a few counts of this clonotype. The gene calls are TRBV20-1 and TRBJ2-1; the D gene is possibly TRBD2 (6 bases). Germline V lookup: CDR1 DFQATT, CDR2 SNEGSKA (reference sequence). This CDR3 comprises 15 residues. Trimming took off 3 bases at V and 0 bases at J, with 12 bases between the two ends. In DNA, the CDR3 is TGCAGTGCTAGTCCTAGCGTTGGCTCCTACAATGAGCAGTTCTTC. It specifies CSASPSVGSYNEQFF.

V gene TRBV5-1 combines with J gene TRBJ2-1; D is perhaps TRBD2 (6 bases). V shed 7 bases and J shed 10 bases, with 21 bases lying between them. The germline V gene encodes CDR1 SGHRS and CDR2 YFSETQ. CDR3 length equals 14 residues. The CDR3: CASYPWGELQEQFF. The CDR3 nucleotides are TGCGCCAGCTACCCTTGGGGGGAGCTCCAAGAGCAGTTCTTC.

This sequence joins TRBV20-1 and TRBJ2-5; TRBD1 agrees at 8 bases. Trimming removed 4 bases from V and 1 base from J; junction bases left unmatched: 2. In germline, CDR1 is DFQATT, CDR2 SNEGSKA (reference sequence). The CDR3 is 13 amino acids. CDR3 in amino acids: CSAIDRGQETQYF. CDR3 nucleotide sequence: TGCAGTGCTATTGACAGGGGCCAAGAGACCCAGTACTTC.

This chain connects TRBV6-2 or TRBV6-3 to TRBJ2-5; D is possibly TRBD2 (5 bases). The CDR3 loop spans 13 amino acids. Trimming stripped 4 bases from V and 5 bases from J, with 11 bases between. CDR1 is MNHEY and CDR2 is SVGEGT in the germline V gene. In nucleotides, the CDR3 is TGTGCCAGCAGTTTTGCGCCGGGGGAGACCCAGTACTTC. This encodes CASSFAPGETQYF.

Here the CDR3 DNA reads TGTGCCAGCTCACCAGAAGGGAGCGCAGATACGCAGTATTTT. It is translated as CASSPEGSADTQYF. This sequence joins TRBV18 and TRBJ2-3; tentative D call: TRBD2 (5 bases). Germline V gives CDR1 KGHSH, CDR2 LQKENI. This CDR3 region has 14 residues. The ends were cut back, 2 bases at V and 4 bases at J, with 10 bases in the middle.

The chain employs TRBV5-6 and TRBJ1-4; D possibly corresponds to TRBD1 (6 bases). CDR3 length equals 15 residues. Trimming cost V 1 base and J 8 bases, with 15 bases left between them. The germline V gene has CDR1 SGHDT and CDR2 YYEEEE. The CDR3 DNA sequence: TGTGCCAGCAGCTTGTTCGACAGGCGGGAGGAAAAACTGTTTTTT. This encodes CASSLFDRREEKLFF.

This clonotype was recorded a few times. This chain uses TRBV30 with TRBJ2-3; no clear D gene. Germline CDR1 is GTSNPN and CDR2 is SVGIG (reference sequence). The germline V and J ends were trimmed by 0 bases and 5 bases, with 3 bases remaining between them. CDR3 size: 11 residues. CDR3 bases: TGTGCCTGGAGTGTACGAGATACGCAGTATTTT. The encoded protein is CAWSVRDTQYF.

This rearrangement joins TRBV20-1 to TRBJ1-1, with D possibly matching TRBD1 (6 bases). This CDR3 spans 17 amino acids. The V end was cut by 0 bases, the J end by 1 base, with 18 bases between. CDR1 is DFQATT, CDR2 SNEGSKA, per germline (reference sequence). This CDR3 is CSARDLDRFKGNTEAFF. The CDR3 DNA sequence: TGCAGTGCTAGAGACCTTGACAGGTTCAAGGGGAACACTGAAGCTTTCTTT.

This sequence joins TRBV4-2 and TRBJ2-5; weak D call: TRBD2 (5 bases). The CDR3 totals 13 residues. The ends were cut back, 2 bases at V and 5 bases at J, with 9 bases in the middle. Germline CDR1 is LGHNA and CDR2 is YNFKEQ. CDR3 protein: CASSQSTGETQYF. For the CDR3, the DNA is TGTGCCAGCAGCCAATCAACGGGGGAGACCCAGTACTTC.

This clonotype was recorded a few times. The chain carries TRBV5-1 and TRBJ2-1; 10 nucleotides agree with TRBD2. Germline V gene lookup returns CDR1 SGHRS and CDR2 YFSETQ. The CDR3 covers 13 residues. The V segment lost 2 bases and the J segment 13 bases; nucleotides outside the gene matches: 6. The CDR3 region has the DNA TGCGCCAGCAGCTTCAAGCGGGAGGGCCCTCAGTTCTTC. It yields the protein CASSFKREGPQFF.

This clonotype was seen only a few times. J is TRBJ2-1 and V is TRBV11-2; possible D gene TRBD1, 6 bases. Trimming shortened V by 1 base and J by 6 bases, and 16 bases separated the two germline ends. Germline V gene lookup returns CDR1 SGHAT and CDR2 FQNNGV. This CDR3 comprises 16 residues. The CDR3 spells CASSLGGQGLGNEQFF. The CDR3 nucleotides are TGTGCCAGCAGCTTAGGTGGCCAGGGGCTTGGCAATGAGCAGTTCTTC.

CDR3 sequence reads: CASSVGRDTQYF. The CDR3 bases are TGTGCCAGCAGCGTGGGCAGAGATACGCAGTATTTT. The chain is built from TRBV7-8 and TRBJ2-3; no clear D gene. CDR3 length equals 12 residues. The germline V gene encodes CDR1 SGHVS and CDR2 FQNEAQ. V lost 5 bases and J lost 5, with 8 bases in between.

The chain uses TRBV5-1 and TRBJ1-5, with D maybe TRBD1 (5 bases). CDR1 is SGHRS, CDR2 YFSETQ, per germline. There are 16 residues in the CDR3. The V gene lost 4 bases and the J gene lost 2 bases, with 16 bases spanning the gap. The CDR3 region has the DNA TGCGCCAGCAGCCCGGGGATGTCGGGGCGCAATCAGCCCCAGCATTTT. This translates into CASSPGMSGRNQPQHF.

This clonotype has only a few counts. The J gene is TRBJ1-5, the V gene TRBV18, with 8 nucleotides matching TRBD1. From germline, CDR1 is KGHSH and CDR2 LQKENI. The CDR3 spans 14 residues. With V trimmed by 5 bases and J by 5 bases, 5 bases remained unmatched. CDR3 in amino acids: CASSTGGGDQPQHF. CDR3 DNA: TGTGCCAGCTCAACAGGGGGAGGGGATCAGCCCCAGCATTTT.

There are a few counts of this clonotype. This CDR3 reads CASTPDTYNEQFF. CDR3 nucleotides: TGTGCCAGCACCCCGGACACTTACAATGAGCAGTTCTTC. The V gene is TRBV12-3 or TRBV12-4, the J gene TRBJ2-1; maybe TRBD1 (5 bases). The CDR3 runs 13 residues. Trimming removed 7 bases at V and 4 bases at J, with 11 bases between.

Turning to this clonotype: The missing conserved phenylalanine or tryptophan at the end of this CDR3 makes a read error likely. CDR3 DNA sequence: TGCGCCAGCAGCAGAGGGGGCGCAGACAATGAGCAGTTCGTC. This gives the protein CASSRGGADNEQFV. The rearrangement uses TRBV5-1 and TRBJ2-1; TRBD1 agrees at 7 bases. The ends lost 4 bases at V and 5 bases at J; junction bases unmatched: 6. Germline CDR1 SGHRS, CDR2 YFSETQ. CDR3 length: 14 amino acids.

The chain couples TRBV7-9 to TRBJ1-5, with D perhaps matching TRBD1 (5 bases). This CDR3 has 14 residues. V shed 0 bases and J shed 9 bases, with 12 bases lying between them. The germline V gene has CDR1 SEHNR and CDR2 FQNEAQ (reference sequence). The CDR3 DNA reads TGTGCCAGCAGCTTAGCGGGCCCTGGGGGGCCCCAGCATTTT. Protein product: CASSLAGPGGPQHF.

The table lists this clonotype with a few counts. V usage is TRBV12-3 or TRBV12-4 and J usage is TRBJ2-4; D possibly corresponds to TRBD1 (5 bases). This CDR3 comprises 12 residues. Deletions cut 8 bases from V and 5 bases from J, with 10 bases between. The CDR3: CASGAVENIQYF. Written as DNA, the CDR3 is TGTGCCAGCGGGGCAGTAGAAAACATTCAGTACTTC.